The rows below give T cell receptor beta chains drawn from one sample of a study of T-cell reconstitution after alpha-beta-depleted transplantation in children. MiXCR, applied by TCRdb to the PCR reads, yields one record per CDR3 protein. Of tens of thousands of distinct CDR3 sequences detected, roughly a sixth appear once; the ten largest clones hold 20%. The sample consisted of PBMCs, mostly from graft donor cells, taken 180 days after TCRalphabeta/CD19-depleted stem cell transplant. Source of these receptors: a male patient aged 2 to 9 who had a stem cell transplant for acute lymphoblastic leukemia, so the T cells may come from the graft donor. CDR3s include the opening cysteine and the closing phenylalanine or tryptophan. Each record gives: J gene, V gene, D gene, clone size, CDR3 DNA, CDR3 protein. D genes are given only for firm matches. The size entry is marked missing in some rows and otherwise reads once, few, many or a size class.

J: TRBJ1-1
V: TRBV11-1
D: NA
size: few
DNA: TGTGCCAGCAGCTTAATTTGGGGGCGGGGGGCTATTAACGGTGAAGCTTTCTTT
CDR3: CASSLIWGRGAINGEAFF

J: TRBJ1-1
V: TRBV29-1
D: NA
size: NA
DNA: TGCAGCGTCGAAAGGGCAGGTGAAGCTTTCTTT
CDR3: CSVERAGEAFF

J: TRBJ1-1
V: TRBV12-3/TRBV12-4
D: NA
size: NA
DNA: TGTGCCAGCAGTTTAATGTCAAGGAACACTGAAGCTTTCTTT
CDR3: CASSLMSRNTEAFF

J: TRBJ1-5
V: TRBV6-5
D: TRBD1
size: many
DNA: TGTGCCAGCAGTTGGACAGGGGATAGCAATCAGCCCCAGCATTTT
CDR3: CASSWTGDSNQPQHF

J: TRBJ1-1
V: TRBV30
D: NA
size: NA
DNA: TGTGCCTGGAGTGTACAGACTGATGAAGCTTTCTTT
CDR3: CAWSVQTDEAFF

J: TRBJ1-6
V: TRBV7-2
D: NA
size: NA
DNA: TGTGCCAGCAGCTTATCTCGGGGAGATGGATCACCCCTCCACTTT
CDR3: CASSLSRGDGSPLHF

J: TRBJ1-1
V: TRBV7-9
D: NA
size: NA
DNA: TGTGCCAGCAGCTTAGAAGGGTCAAGGACTGAAGCTTTCTTT
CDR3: CASSLEGSRTEAFF

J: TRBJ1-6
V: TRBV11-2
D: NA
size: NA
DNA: TGTGCCAGCAGCTTTTACAGGGACCCCACTTCACCCCTCCACTTT
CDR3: CASSFYRDPTSPLHF

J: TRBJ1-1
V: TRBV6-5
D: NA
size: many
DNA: TGTGCCAGCAGTTACGACAGCCTTGGTGCTGAAGCTTTCTTT
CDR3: CASSYDSLGAEAFF

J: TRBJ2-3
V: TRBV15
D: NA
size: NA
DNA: TGTGCCACCAGCACAGGGACTAGCACAGATACGCAGTATTTT
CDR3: CATSTGTSTDTQYF

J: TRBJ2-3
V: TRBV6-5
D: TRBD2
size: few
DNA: TGTGCCAGCAGTTACCCCCTGGCGGGGGACACAGATACGCAGTATTTT
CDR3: CASSYPLAGDTDTQYF

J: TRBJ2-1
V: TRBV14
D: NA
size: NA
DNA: TGTGCCAGCAGACCTACGTGGGGAGAGGGTCCGTCCTACAATGAGCAGTTCTTC
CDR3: CASRPTWGEGPSYNEQFF

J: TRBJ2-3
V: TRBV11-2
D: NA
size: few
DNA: TGTGCCAGCAGCTTTCCAACGACAGATACGCAGTATTTT
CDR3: CASSFPTTDTQYF

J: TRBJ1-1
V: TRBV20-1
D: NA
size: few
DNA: TGCAGTGCTAGAGAGTGGCAGGGTCGAGAGAACACTGAAGCTTTCTTT
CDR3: CSAREWQGRENTEAFF

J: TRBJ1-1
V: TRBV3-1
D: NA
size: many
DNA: TGTGCCAGCAGGAGGGGCACCTCGAACACTGAAGCTTTCTTT
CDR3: CASRRGTSNTEAFF

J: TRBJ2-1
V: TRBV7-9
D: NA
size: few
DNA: TGTGCCAGCAGGAAACTTCAGGGGATTGAACACAATGAGCAGTTCTTC
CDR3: CASRKLQGIEHNEQFF

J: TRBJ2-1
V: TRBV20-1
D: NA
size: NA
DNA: TGCAGTGCTAGAGGCCAGGCGGCGAGCTCCTACAATGAGCAGTTCTTC
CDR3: CSARGQAASSYNEQFF

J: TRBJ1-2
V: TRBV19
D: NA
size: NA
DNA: TGTGCCAGTAGTATAGGAGGGAACGGCTACACCTTC
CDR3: CASSIGGNGYTF